Shown below are 6 T cell receptor beta chains from a single sample sequenced in a study of blood T cells in healthy people across ages. The authors ran a second PCR of about 7 to 11 cycles using a sample-barcoded 5' primer and a J-beta primer mix. MiXCR, run by TCRdb on the 5' RACE reads, gives a single entry per CDR3 protein. The table lists about 800,000 distinct CDR3 sequences, more than 45% of them singletons. Material: blood. The receptors derive from a man aged 30 to 39 in good health.

The chain links TRBV7-2 to TRBJ2-3, with no clear D. The V end was cut by 5 bases, the J end by 3 bases, with 9 bases between. Germline V CDR1 and CDR2: SGHTA, FQGNSA. The CDR3 contains 13 residues. CDR3 coding DNA: TGTGCCAGCAGCAGAAGGGTAACAGATACGCAGTATTTT. It translates to CASSRRVTDTQYF. The full variable domain, with the rest looked up from reference TRBV7-2 and TRBJ2-3, is GAGVSQSPSNKVTEKGKDVELRCDPISGHTALYWYRQSLGQGLEFLIYFQGNSAPDKSGLPSDRFSAERTGGSVSTLTIQRTQQEDSAVYLCASSRRVTDTQYFGPGTRLTVL.

The CDR3 DNA is TGCAGTGCTGGAACTACCCGGAGTTACAATGAGCAGTTCTTC. This encodes CSAGTTRSYNEQFF. This sequence joins TRBV20-1 and TRBJ2-1, with D hard to call. CDR1 is DFQATT and CDR2 is SNEGSKA in the germline V gene (reference sequence). The V end was cut by 5 bases, the J end by 4 bases, with 15 bases between. This CDR3 contains 14 residues.

Concerning this clonotype: Its ends do not fully match the called genes, so a read error is possible. This chain joins TRBV19 and TRBJ1-2; TRBD1 is a possible D gene (5 bases). This CDR3 region has 13 residues. CDR1 and CDR2 from the germline V gene are LNHDA and SQIVND (reference sequence). CDR3 bases: TGCGCCAGTAGTATAGATCAACAGGACCGCTACACCTTC. This encodes CASSIDQQDRYTF. The full variable domain, rest sourced from reference TRBV19 and TRBJ1-2, is DGGITQSPKYLFRKEGQNVTLSCEQNLNHDAMYWYRQDPGQGLRLIYYSQIVNDFQKGDIAEGYSVSREKKESFPLTVTSAQKNPTAFYLCASSIDQQDRYTFGSGTRLTVV.

This clonotype has just one count. J is TRBJ2-3 and V is TRBV24-1; D possibly corresponds to TRBD1 (5 bases). Germline CDR1 KGHDR, CDR2 SFDVKD. Trimming left V 10 bases short and J 4 bases short, with 14 bases between. This CDR3 comprises 13 residues. CDR3 amino acids: CATASGSADTQYF. For the CDR3, the DNA is TGTGCCACTGCTTCAGGGTCCGCAGATACGCAGTATTTT.

The chain has TRBV11-2 and TRBJ1-2, with 7 bases aligning to TRBD1. Germline-derived CDR1 and CDR2 are SGHAT and FQNNGV. The CDR3 consists of 13 residues. The junction had 5 bases not matched to a gene; V was cut back by 5 bases and J by 5 bases. The CDR3 here is CASSPRGAYGYTF. CDR3 DNA sequence: TGTGCCAGCAGCCCCAGGGGGGCATATGGCTACACCTTC.

The CDR3: CSVLLGEETQYF. Here the CDR3 DNA reads TGCAGCGTTCTCCTCGGGGAGGAGACCCAGTACTTC. The rearrangement uses TRBV29-1 and TRBJ2-5, with D maybe TRBD2 (5 bases). Trimming stripped 5 bases from V and 5 bases from J, with 12 bases between. This CDR3 has 12 amino acids. Looked up from germline, CDR1 is SQVTM and CDR2 is ANQGSEA.